Detailed here is one T cell receptor beta chain. The antigen is not known. This sample is part of a study of cytomegalovirus exposure and HLA in healthy donors. Primers included in the PCR were 60 Vbeta and 13 Jbeta primers. Sequenced by immunoSEQ multiplex PCR; TCRdb stores in-frame clones only, minus some. This sample yields 100,000 to 120,000 clones, of which 78% are seen a single time; around 1.3% belongs to the top ten. Study-wide findings and caveats: Previous analysis showed most TCR beta V segments were productive about 87% or about 30% of the time. Later on, an analysis found that several of the most significant clusters appeared to be linked to common viral pathogens, which included parvovirus B19. Some TCR beta chains (about 170 of them) were listed as cytomegalovirus-associated. A likely sequencing artifact accounted for one observed cluster of highly shared sequence variants.

Germline-derived CDR1 and CDR2 are SQVTM and ANQGSEA. V lost 6 bases and J lost 1; bases outside the gene matches: 8. This CDR3 contains 15 residues. The chain uses TRBV29-1 and TRBJ2-1, with TRBD2 identical over 8 bases. This sequence originates from a woman aged 30 to 39 in good health and CMV-seronegative. Material: PBMCs. CDR3 DNA sequence: TGCAGCGTCAGAGACCGGGGGGGATCCTACAATGAGCAGTTCTTC. Residues: CSVRDRGGSYNEQFF.